A selection of T cell receptor beta chains follows, all from one sample in a study of ipilimumab plus nivolumab after autologous stem cell transplantation. Some clones are missing from TCRdb's copy, which holds only in-frame ones; the method was immunoSEQ multiplex PCR. The table lists about 43,000 clones, about 88% of them singletons. Source: PBMCs, taken in a trial of ipilimumab plus nivolumab as post-transplant consolidation. These receptors all stem from a male donor with multiple myeloma. The CDR3 runs from the conserved cysteine through the conserved F or W. D genes are given only for firm matches. Clone size is stated in some rows and not others, as once, few, many or a class when expanded.

CDR3 protein	CDR3 DNA	V gene	J gene	CDR3 length	D gene	clone size
CASSKLAETYNEQFF	TGTGCCAGCAGCAAACTAGCGGAGACATACAATGAGCAGTTCTTC	TRBV7-2	TRBJ2-1	15	TRBD2	.
CASTASGLNYGYTF	TGTGCCAGTACCGCATCCGGGCTTAACTATGGCTACACCTTC	TRBV19	TRBJ1-2	14	.	.
CASSPQQGLSSYEQYF	TGTGCCAGCAGCCCTCAACAGGGTCTTAGCTCCTACGAGCAGTACTTC	TRBV7-2	TRBJ2-7	16	.	.
CASSPGGAPETQYF	TGTGCCAGCAGCCCCGGCGGGGCCCCAGAGACCCAGTACTTC	TRBV7-2	TRBJ2-5	14	.	.
CASSLFMNTEAFF	TGTGCCAGCAGTCTCTTCATGAACACTGAAGCTTTCTTT	TRBV27	TRBJ1-1	13	.	.
CASRPGGYEQFF	TGTGCCAGCCGTCCGGGAGGGTATGAGCAGTTCTTC	TRBV2	TRBJ2-1	12	TRBD2	.
CASSLQNSRDSPLHF	TGTGCCAGCAGCTTACAAAACAGCCGAGATTCACCCCTCCACTTT	TRBV7-2	TRBJ1-6	15	.	.
CASSDRAPQAETQYF	TGTGCCTCATCAGACAGGGCCCCTCAGGCGGAGACCCAGTACTTC	TRBV6-5	TRBJ2-5	15	TRBD1	.
CASSHLWYWDEKLFF	TGCGCCAGCAGCCATTTATGGTATTGGGATGAAAAACTGTTTTTT	TRBV4-1	TRBJ1-4	15	.	.
CASSWKEAGHTDTQYF	TGTGCCAGCAGTTGGAAGGAGGCCGGACACACAGATACGCAGTATTTT	TRBV6-6	TRBJ2-3	16	.	.
CASSTQGVGMNTEAFF	TGTGCCAGTAGTACCCAGGGGGTTGGCATGAACACTGAAGCTTTCTTT	TRBV19	TRBJ1-1	16	TRBD1	once
CASKGVEYAGTDLDTQYF	TGTGCCAGTAAGGGGGTGGAGTATGCAGGGACAGACCTAGATACGCAGTATTTT	TRBV19	TRBJ2-3	18	TRBD1	.
CASRVERSLNTEAFF	TGTGCCAGCAGAGTTGAGAGATCGCTGAACACTGAAGCTTTCTTT	TRBV2	TRBJ1-1	15	.	.
CAISEKGRSMNTEAFF	TGTGCCATCAGTGAAAAGGGCAGGAGTATGAACACTGAAGCTTTCTTT	TRBV10-3	TRBJ1-1	16	.	.
CASSLRQGSPLHF	TGTGCCAGCAGCTTGAGACAGGGTTCACCCCTCCACTTT	TRBV7-3	TRBJ1-6	13	TRBD1	once
CASSSGTPNTEAFF	TGCGCCAGCAGCTCAGGGACTCCGAACACTGAAGCTTTCTTT	TRBV5-1	TRBJ1-1	14	.	.
CASSYSIGVTEAFF	TGTGCCAGCAGTTACTCGATCGGGGTCACTGAAGCTTTCTTT	TRBV6-6	TRBJ1-1	14	.	.
CASSFAGLNTGELFF	TGCGCCAGCAGCTTTGCGGGGCTGAACACCGGGGAGCTGTTTTTT	TRBV5-1	TRBJ2-2	15	.	.
CASSLGQGAANEQFF	TGCGCCAGCAGCCTAGGACAGGGGGCGGCCAATGAGCAGTTCTTC	TRBV5-1	TRBJ2-1	15	TRBD1	.
CASSVQMNTEAFF	TGTGCCAGCAGCGTTCAGATGAACACTGAAGCTTTCTTT	TRBV5-4	TRBJ1-1	13	.	once
CASSQESAGAPPDTQYF	TGTGCCAGCAGCCAAGAGTCGGCGGGGGCCCCGCCAGATACGCAGTATTTT	TRBV4-2	TRBJ2-3	17	.	.
CASGGVGAFF	TGTGCCAGCGGAGGGGTGGGAGCTTTCTTT	TRBV19	TRBJ1-1	10	.	.
CASSFGGGALETQYF	TGTGCCAGCAGCTTTGGCGGGGGGGCTTTGGAGACCCAGTACTTC	TRBV7-2	TRBJ2-5	15	TRBD2	.
CASSPYRGENEKLFF	TGTGCCAGCTCACCATATAGGGGGGAGAATGAAAAACTGTTTTTT	TRBV18	TRBJ1-4	15	.	.